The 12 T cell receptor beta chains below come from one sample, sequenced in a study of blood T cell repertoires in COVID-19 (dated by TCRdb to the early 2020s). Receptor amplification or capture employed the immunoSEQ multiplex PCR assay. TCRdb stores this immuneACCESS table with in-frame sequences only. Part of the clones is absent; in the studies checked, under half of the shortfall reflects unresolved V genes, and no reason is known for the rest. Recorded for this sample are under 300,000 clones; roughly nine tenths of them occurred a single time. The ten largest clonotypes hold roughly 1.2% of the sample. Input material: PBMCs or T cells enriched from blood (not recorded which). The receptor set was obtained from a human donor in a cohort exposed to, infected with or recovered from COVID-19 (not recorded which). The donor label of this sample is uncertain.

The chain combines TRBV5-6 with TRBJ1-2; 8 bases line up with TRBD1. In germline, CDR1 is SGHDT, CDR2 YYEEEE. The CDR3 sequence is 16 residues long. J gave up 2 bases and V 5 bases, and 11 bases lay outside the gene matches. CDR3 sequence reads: CASRKEGQAMNYGYTF. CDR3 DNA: TGTGCCAGCAGGAAGGAGGGACAGGCGATGAACTATGGCTACACCTTC.

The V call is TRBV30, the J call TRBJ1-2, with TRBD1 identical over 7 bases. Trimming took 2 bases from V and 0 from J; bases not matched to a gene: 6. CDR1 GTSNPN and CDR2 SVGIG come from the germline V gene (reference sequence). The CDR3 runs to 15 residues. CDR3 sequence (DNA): TGTGCCTGGAGTATACAGGGGTTAGCTAACTATGGCTACACCTTC. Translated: CAWSIQGLANYGYTF.

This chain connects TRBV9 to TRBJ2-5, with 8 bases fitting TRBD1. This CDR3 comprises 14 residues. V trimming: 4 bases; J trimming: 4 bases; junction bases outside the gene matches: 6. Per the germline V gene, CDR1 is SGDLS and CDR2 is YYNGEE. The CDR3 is CASSPGQGGETQYF. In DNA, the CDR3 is TGTGCCAGCAGCCCCGGACAGGGAGGAGAGACCCAGTACTTC.

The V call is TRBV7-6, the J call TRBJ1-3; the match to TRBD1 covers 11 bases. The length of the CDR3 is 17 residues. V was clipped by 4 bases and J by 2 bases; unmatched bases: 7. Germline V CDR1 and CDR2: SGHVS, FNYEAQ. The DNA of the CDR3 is TGTGCCAGCAGCTACCTTTCGGGACAGGGGGCTGGAAACACCATATATTTT. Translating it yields CASSYLSGQGAGNTIYF.

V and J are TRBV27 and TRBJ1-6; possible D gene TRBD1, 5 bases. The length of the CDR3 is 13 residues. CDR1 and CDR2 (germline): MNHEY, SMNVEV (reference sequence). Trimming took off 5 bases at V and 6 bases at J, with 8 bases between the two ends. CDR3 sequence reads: CASSPRANSPLHF. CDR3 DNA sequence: TGTGCCAGCAGTCCCAGGGCTAATTCACCCCTCCACTTT.

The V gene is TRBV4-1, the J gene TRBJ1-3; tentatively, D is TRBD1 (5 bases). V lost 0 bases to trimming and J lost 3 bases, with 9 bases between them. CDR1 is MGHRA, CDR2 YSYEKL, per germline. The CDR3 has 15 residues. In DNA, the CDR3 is TGCGCCAGCAGCCAAGAATCAGGGCGTGGAAACACCATATATTTT. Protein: CASSQESGRGNTIYF.

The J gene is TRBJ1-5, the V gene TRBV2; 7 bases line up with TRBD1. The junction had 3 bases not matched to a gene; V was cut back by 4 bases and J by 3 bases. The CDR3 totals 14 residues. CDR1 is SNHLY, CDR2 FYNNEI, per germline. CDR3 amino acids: CASSGDSINQPQHF. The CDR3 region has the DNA TGTGCCAGCAGTGGGGACAGTATCAATCAGCCCCAGCATTTT.

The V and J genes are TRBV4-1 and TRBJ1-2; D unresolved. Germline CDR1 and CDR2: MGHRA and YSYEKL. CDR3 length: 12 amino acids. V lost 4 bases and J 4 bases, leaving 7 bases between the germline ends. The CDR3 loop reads CASSLEGYGYTF. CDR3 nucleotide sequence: TGCGCCAGCAGCCTGGAGGGCTATGGCTACACCTTC.

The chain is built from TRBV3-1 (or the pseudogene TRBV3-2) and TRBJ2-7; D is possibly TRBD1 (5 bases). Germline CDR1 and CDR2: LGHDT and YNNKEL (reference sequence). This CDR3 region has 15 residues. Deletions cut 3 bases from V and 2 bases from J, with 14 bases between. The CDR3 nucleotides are TGTGCCAGCAGCCAGGACCACAGGTCCCCCTACGAGCAGTACTTC. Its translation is CASSQDHRSPYEQYF.

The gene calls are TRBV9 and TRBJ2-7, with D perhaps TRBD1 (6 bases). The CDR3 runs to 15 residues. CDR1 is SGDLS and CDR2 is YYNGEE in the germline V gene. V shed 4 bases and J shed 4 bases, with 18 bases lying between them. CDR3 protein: CASSPRGLGGYEQYF. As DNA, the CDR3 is TGTGCCAGCAGCCCCCGGGGCCTAGGGGGTTACGAGCAGTACTTC.

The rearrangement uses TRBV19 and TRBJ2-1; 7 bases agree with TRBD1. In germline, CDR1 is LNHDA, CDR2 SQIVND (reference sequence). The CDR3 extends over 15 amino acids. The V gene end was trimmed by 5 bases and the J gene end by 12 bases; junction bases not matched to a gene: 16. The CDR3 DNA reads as TGTGCCAGTAGTGTATCGGGACAGATAGCAATGAGGCAGTTCTTC. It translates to CASSVSGQIAMRQFF.

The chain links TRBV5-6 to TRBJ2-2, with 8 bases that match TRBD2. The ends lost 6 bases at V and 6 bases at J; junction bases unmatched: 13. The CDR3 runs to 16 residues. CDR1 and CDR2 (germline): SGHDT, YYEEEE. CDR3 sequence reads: CASINFRGGPSGELFF. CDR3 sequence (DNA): TGTGCCAGCATTAATTTTCGCGGGGGGCCCTCCGGGGAGCTGTTTTTT.